What follows is one T cell receptor beta chain and its context. Its specificity is not known. The data were obtained in a study of cytomegalovirus exposure and HLA in healthy donors. Study outcomes and limitations: Sequence variants that were highly shared formed a cluster that was likely a sequencing artifact.

Researchers ran the PCR with 60 Vbeta and 13 Jbeta primers. Here immunoSEQ multiplex PCR was the method, and the copy in TCRdb shows in-frame clones only, minus some. The profile shows 90,000 to 140,000 clones, roughly an eighth of them singletons. V was pared by 3 bases and J by 8 bases, with 10 bases between. The CDR3 loop spans 12 amino acids. In germline, CDR1 is KGHSH, CDR2 LQKENI. This receptor was identified in a man aged 35-49 years in good health and CMV-seropositive. Sequenced input: PBMCs. This sequence joins TRBV18 and TRBJ1-1; D ambiguous. The CDR3: CASSPGSQEAFF. DNA for the CDR3: TGTGCCAGCTCACCCGGGTCTCAAGAAGCTTTCTTT.